The 11 T cell receptor beta chains below were found in one sample sequenced in a study of blood T cell repertoires in COVID-19. The repertoire was sequenced with immunoSEQ multiplex PCR; TCRdb's copy has only in-frame clones and lacks some. The sample records roughly 250,000 clones, around 88% being singletons. Sequenced sample: PBMCs or T cells enriched from blood (not recorded which). Every receptor here comes from a woman in her 40s with acute COVID-19.

The chain couples TRBV20-1 to TRBJ2-5, with D maybe TRBD1 (5 bases). Germline CDR1 and CDR2: DFQATT and SNEGSKA (reference sequence). V was shortened by 3 bases and J by 4 bases, with 6 bases between the two germline ends. The CDR3 is 11 residues long. This CDR3 is CSARTAETQYF. CDR3 sequence (DNA): TGCAGTGCTAGGACAGCAGAGACCCAGTACTTC.

This clone is a singleton in its sample. The gene calls are TRBV19 and TRBJ2-7; TRBD2 aligns across 11 bases. Germline CDR1 LNHDA, CDR2 SQIVND (reference sequence). The CDR3 loop spans 15 amino acids. With V trimmed by 4 bases and J by 4 bases, 6 bases remained unmatched. The CDR3 DNA sequence: TGTGCCAGTAGTAGAACTAGCGGGAGTGCTTACGAGCAGTACTTC. It yields the protein CASSRTSGSAYEQYF.

The chain is built from TRBV10-3 and TRBJ2-3; maybe TRBD1 (5 bases). This CDR3 contains 15 residues. Trimming took 5 bases from V and 2 from J, leaving 14 bases between them. CDR1 ENHRY and CDR2 SYGVKD come from the germline V gene. The CDR3 DNA sequence: TGTGCCATCAGTCCTGGGCAGGGTATCACAGATACGCAGTATTTT. Encoded protein: CAISPGQGITDTQYF.

The V gene is TRBV6-2 or TRBV6-3, the J gene TRBJ2-3; D ambiguous. Germline CDR1 MNHEY, CDR2 SVGEGT. V gave up 5 bases and J gave up 1 base, with 10 bases separating them. The CDR3 sequence is 14 residues long. Here the CDR3 reads CASSHQQGTDTQYF. CDR3 sequence (DNA): TGTGCCAGCAGTCATCAACAAGGCACAGATACGCAGTATTTT.

This chain uses TRBV5-4 with TRBJ2-3, with D maybe TRBD1 (5 bases). Germline CDR1 reads SGHNT; CDR2 reads YYREEE (reference sequence). CDR3 length: 14 amino acids. The V end was cut by 0 bases, the J end by 2 bases, with 7 bases between. CDR3 sequence reads: CASSLGQSTDTQYF. The CDR3 nucleotides are TGTGCCAGCAGCTTGGGACAGTCCACAGATACGCAGTATTTT.

The chain is built from TRBV7-8 and TRBJ1-5; 9 nucleotides line up with TRBD1. The CDR3 is made up of 14 amino acids. Germline V gives CDR1 SGHVS, CDR2 FQNEAQ. V shed 5 bases, J shed 6 bases, and the junction held 5 bases outside the gene matches. As DNA, the CDR3 is TGTGCCAGCAGCCCGGACAGGGGAGCTCAGCCCCAGCATTTT. This encodes CASSPDRGAQPQHF.

This rearrangement joins TRBV28 to TRBJ1-4; D not certain. This CDR3 is built from 16 residues. The germline gives CDR1 MDHEN, CDR2 SYDVKM. The V end lost 3 bases, the J end lost 3 bases, and 14 bases lay between the germline ends. CDR3 residues: CASSFGSERPNEKLFF. For the CDR3, the DNA is TGTGCCAGCAGTTTTGGTAGCGAGCGGCCTAATGAAAAACTGTTTTTT.

The chain links TRBV24-1 to TRBJ1-2; no firm D call. V was pared by 4 bases and J by 4 bases, with 12 bases between. CDR3 length: 14 residues. The germline gives CDR1 KGHDR, CDR2 SFDVKD. CDR3 loop: CATSEAYPGYGYTF. In DNA form, the CDR3 reads TGTGCCACCAGTGAAGCCTACCCAGGCTATGGCTACACCTTC.

The rearrangement joins TRBV3-1 (or the pseudogene TRBV3-2) to TRBJ1-1; unclear D gene. Germline loops: CDR1 LGHDT, CDR2 YNNKEL (reference sequence). The V gene lost 3 bases and the J gene lost 1 base, with 9 bases spanning the gap. This CDR3 has 14 amino acids. The CDR3 nucleotides read TGTGCCAGCAGCCACGCTGCGGGGAACACTGAAGCTTTCTTT. Amino acid sequence: CASSHAAGNTEAFF.

This clone was found once. This rearrangement joins TRBV5-1 to TRBJ2-3, with TRBD2 matching over 7 bases. CDR1 and CDR2 from the germline V gene are SGHRS and YFSETQ. The CDR3 consists of 15 residues. J gave up 1 base and V 4 bases, and 6 bases lay outside the gene matches. The CDR3 region is CASSATTSGTDTQYF. DNA for the CDR3: TGCGCCAGCAGCGCAACTACTAGCGGCACAGATACGCAGTATTTT.

The rearrangement joins TRBV6-4 to TRBJ2-5, with a weak D call TRBD2 (6 bases). CDR3 length: 13 amino acids. Germline CDR1 and CDR2: MRHNA and SNTAGT. The V end lost 7 bases, the J end lost 8 bases, and 17 bases lay between the germline ends. CDR3 loop: CASISARGGTQYF. The CDR3 DNA is TGTGCCAGCATCTCGGCGAGGGGAGGCACCCAGTACTTC.